This T cell receptor (beta chain) was documented in a study of beta chain features in type 1 diabetes. Notes on the study in general: A closer apparent resemblance between naive, central memory and Treg TCRB repertoires was seen in patients than in healthy donors. Among all four CD4+ subsets, Type 1 diabetes patients had TCRB CDR3s that were moderately but significantly shorter. Type 1 diabetes patients had fewer VDJ junction insertions and more deletions. cDNA-based sequencing might over-represent cells highly expressing TCR.

This CDR3 spans 18 amino acids. V lost 5 bases to trimming and J lost 0 bases; unmatched junction nucleotides: 13. Germline V lookup: CDR1 SQVTM, CDR2 ANQGSEA. Details on this clone: What it binds is unknown.

The entirety of the isolated RNA underwent reverse transcription, so expressed TCRB transcripts were sequenced. The data were produced by immunoSEQ multiplex PCR, yet TCRdb's version contains in-frame clones alone and is incomplete. The sample has some 290,000 clones, roughly an eighth seen once. This sequence originates from a man younger than 45 with type 1 diabetes. The chain employs TRBV29-1 and TRBJ2-1, with 10 bases fitting TRBD2. The specimen was naive CD4+ T cells from blood. In DNA form, the CDR3 reads TGCAGCGTTCCTCCTAGCGGGAGCTGGGGCTTCTCCTACAATGAGCAGTTCTTC. It specifies CSVPPSGSWGFSYNEQFF.